Below are 15 T cell receptor beta chains sequenced from a single sample in a study of blood T cell repertoires in COVID-19. TCRdb's copy holds only in-frame clones and misses some; the assay was immunoSEQ multiplex PCR. The table includes some 150,000 clones, 80% to 85% detected once. Sequenced sample: PBMCs or T cells enriched from blood (not recorded which). These receptors were obtained from a woman aged 50 to 60 who had been exposed to COVID-19.

The chain has TRBV5-1 and TRBJ2-5; D perhaps matches TRBD2 (7 bases). V was cut by 2 bases and J by 1 base, with 12 bases left in between. CDR1 and CDR2 (germline): SGHRS, YFSETQ. This CDR3 has 15 amino acids. CDR3 loop: CASSFLGGGQETQYF. CDR3 sequence (DNA): TGCGCCAGCAGCTTCCTGGGAGGGGGCCAAGAGACCCAGTACTTC.

CDR3 DNA sequence: TGTGCCAGCAGTCCAGGGAGGGGAACCGGGGAGCTGTTTTTT. Its translation is CASSPGRGTGELFF. This sequence joins TRBV7-2 and TRBJ2-2, with TRBD2 matching over 7 bases. The CDR3 loop spans 14 amino acids. J lost 5 bases, V lost 6 bases, and 6 bases had no gene match. Germline V gene sequence: CDR1 SGHTA, CDR2 FQGNSA. Full variable domain (outside the CDR3, taken from reference TRBV7-2 and TRBJ2-2): GAGVSQSPSNKVTEKGKDVELRCDPISGHTALYWYRQSLGQGLEFLIYFQGNSAPDKSGLPSDRFSAERTGGSVSTLTIQRTQQEDSAVYLCASSPGRGTGELFFGEGSRLTVL.

V gene TRBV5-8 combines with J gene TRBJ2-2; 10 bases map to TRBD1. The CDR3 consists of 17 residues. Germline assignment: CDR1 SGHTS and CDR2 YDEGEE. V was clipped by 0 bases and J by 4 bases; unmatched bases: 6. This CDR3 is CASSLGQTGGLTGELFF. CDR3 nucleotides: TGTGCCAGCAGCTTGGGACAGACAGGGGGCCTCACCGGGGAGCTGTTTTTT.

This chain uses TRBV2 with TRBJ2-7; 11 bases match TRBD1. This CDR3 has 15 amino acids. Germline V lookup: CDR1 SNHLY, CDR2 FYNNEI. The V and J ends lost 6 bases and 4 bases, in that order; junction bases with no gene match: 8. For the CDR3, the DNA is TGTGCCAGCAGAAGCCGGACAGGGGGCGGGTACGAGCAGTACTTC. This codes for CASRSRTGGGYEQYF.

Only one count was recorded for this clone. V and J are TRBV6-5 and TRBJ2-5; 11 bases are a match to TRBD1. The CDR3 has 15 amino acids. Trimming removed 6 bases from V and 4 bases from J; junction bases left unmatched: 7. CDR1 MNHEY and CDR2 SVGAGI come from the germline V gene. The CDR3 sequence: CASSLGGQGGETQYF. CDR3 in DNA: TGTGCCAGCAGCCTCGGGGGACAGGGGGGAGAGACCCAGTACTTC.

The DNA for the CDR3 is TGTGCCAGCAGCTTAGTGGGGGCCGGGTACACCGGGGAGCTGTTTTTT. Its protein product is CASSLVGAGYTGELFF. The chain is built from TRBV7-6 and TRBJ2-2, with D perhaps TRBD1 (6 bases). This CDR3 is 16 amino acids long. The V and J ends lost 1 base and 3 bases respectively, with 12 bases between them. The germline V gene encodes CDR1 SGHVS and CDR2 FNYEAQ.

The rearrangement uses TRBV7-6 and TRBJ2-4; 9 positions agree with TRBD1. Germline V gene lookup returns CDR1 SGHVS and CDR2 FNYEAQ. V was clipped by 5 bases and J by 7 bases; unmatched bases: 9. The CDR3 loop spans 15 amino acids. This CDR3 is CASSKGQGENNIQYF. The CDR3 DNA is TGTGCCAGCAGCAAGGGACAGGGAGAAAACAACATTCAGTACTTC.

The chain employs TRBV1 and TRBJ2-1; the table's D call of TRBD2 was not tested on the DNA. TRBV1 counts as a pseudogene. This CDR3 has 17 amino acids. The CDR3 region is CTSSQVLAGGFYNEQFF. In DNA, the CDR3 is TGCACCAGCAGCCAAGTGCTAGCGGGAGGATTCTACAATGAGCAGTTCTTC.

V usage is TRBV11-3 and J usage is TRBJ2-7; D is perhaps TRBD2 (7 bases). The germline CDR1 and CDR2 sequences are SGHNT and YENEEA. The germline V and J ends were trimmed by 8 bases and 3 bases, with 20 bases remaining between them. The CDR3 sequence is 15 residues long. The CDR3 protein is CASPNIRGAGYEQYF. The CDR3 region has the DNA TGTGCCAGCCCCAACATCCGGGGGGCAGGCTACGAGCAGTACTTC.

The J gene is TRBJ2-3, the V gene TRBV7-3, with D perhaps matching TRBD1 (8 bases). Germline CDR1 and CDR2: SGHTA and FQGTGA. This CDR3 is built from 16 residues. V shed 5 bases and J shed 0 bases, with 15 bases lying between them. The CDR3 DNA is TGTGCCAGCAGCCCCAGGGGGCGGGGGAGCACAGATACGCAGTATTTT. It is translated as CASSPRGRGSTDTQYF.

The chain has TRBV12-3 or TRBV12-4 and TRBJ2-7; the match to TRBD1 covers 8 bases. The CDR3 runs to 12 residues. Losses at the gene ends were 7 bases for V and 6 bases for J; bases not matched to a gene: 5. CDR3 residues: CASNIDRGEQYF. CDR3 DNA: TGTGCCAGCAATATCGACAGGGGCGAGCAGTACTTC.

The V gene is TRBV5-1, the J gene TRBJ2-5; possibly TRBD2 for D (6 bases). The CDR3 spans 13 residues. CDR1 is SGHRS and CDR2 is YFSETQ in the germline V gene. V was shortened by 3 bases and J by 4 bases, with 10 bases between the two germline ends. The CDR3 region has the DNA TGCGCCAGCAGCTGGGGGACTGCAGAGACCCAGTACTTC. This encodes CASSWGTAETQYF.

V gene TRBV12-5 combines with J gene TRBJ2-3; TRBD2 is a possible D gene (6 bases). V was shortened by 1 base and J by 2 bases, with 10 bases between the two germline ends. The CDR3 runs 15 residues. Germline lookup yields CDR1 LGHNT and CDR2 FRNRAP. The CDR3 here is CASGLGARDTDTQYF. CDR3 DNA sequence: TGTGCTAGTGGTTTGGGGGCGCGGGACACAGATACGCAGTATTTT.

The chain uses TRBV7-6 and TRBJ1-5; no definite D call. Germline loops: CDR1 SGHVS, CDR2 FNYEAQ. The CDR3 length is 14 residues. Trimming shortened V by 1 base and J by 3 bases, and 7 bases separated the two germline ends. CDR3 nucleotide sequence: TGTGCCAGCAGCTTAGGCGGATACAATCAGCCCCAGCATTTT. This encodes CASSLGGYNQPQHF.

V and J are TRBV4-3 and TRBJ1-1, with D possibly being TRBD1 (6 bases). Trimming removed 3 bases at V and 1 base at J, with 18 bases between. The CDR3 is 17 residues long. CDR1 and CDR2 from the germline V gene are LGHNA and YSLEER. CDR3 DNA sequence: TGCGCCAGCAGCCAGGGCCCAGGGGCCGAGCCGAACACTGAAGCTTTCTTT. Translating it yields CASSQGPGAEPNTEAFF.